Listed here are 3 T cell receptor beta chains from one sample, sequenced in a study of blood T cell repertoires in COVID-19. Repertoires were generated with immunoSEQ multiplex PCR, while TCRdb's copy carries only in-frame clones and drops some. The sample records approximately 62,000 clones, over 60% being singletons. Sequencing was done on a sample of peripheral blood. These receptors were obtained from a woman aged 45-65 years with active or convalescent COVID-19.

This chain links TRBV7-2 with TRBJ2-7; 10 bases align to TRBD1. CDR1 is SGHTA and CDR2 is FQGNSA in the germline V gene. V shed 5 bases, J shed 2 bases, and the junction held 6 bases outside the gene matches. The CDR3 consists of 15 residues. In DNA form, the CDR3 reads TGTGCCAGCAGCCCGCGGACAGGGGGGACCTACGAGCAGTACTTC. Translated, it gives CASSPRTGGTYEQYF.

This sequence joins TRBV9 and TRBJ2-1; 9 bases map to TRBD2. CDR1 is SGDLS and CDR2 is YYNGEE in the germline V gene. CDR3 length equals 15 residues. With V trimmed by 0 bases and J by 7 bases, 5 bases remained unmatched. CDR3 region: CASSVVGTSYNEQFF. The CDR3 region has the DNA TGTGCCAGCAGCGTAGTGGGGACTAGCTATAATGAGCAGTTCTTC.

This chain joins TRBV18 and TRBJ1-6; D remains unclear. Germline-derived CDR1 and CDR2 are KGHSH and LQKENI. This CDR3 is built from 14 residues. Trimming left V 1 base short and J 10 bases short, with 11 bases between. The CDR3 spells CASSPLLAGSPLHF. CDR3 DNA sequence: TGTGCCAGCTCACCACTCCTAGCGGGGTCACCCCTCCACTTT.